These T cell receptor beta chains were read from a single sample in a study of cytomegalovirus exposure and HLA in healthy donors. TCRdb's table, derived via immunoSEQ multiplex PCR, lists solely in-frame clones and lacks some. The table shows roughly 190,000 clones, with about 90% occurring only once. Input material: PBMCs. The receptors originated from a man aged 25-45 years in good health and CMV-seronegative. Each CDR3 is given with its conserved first and last residue. Each record gives: V gene, J gene, clone size, D gene, CDR3 DNA, CDR3 protein. D genes are given only for firm matches. Clone size is given for some rows only: seen once, a few or many times, or a class if the clone is expanded.

V: TRBV5-1; J: TRBJ2-1; size: .; D: TRBD2; DNA: TGCGCCAGCAAGGGACTAGCGGGAACTATAAATGAGCAGTTCTTC; CDR3: CASKGLAGTINEQFF
V: TRBV7-9; J: TRBJ2-7; size: .; D: .; DNA: TGTGCCAGCAGCCGCCCGAGCTCCTACGAGCAGTACTTC; CDR3: CASSRPSSYEQYF
V: TRBV5-6; J: TRBJ1-5; size: .; D: TRBD1; DNA: TGTGCCAGCAGCCTGCTGTCTGGACAGGGCAATCAGCCCCAGCATTTT; CDR3: CASSLLSGQGNQPQHF
V: TRBV6-6; J: TRBJ2-2; size: .; D: TRBD2; DNA: TGTGCCAGCAGCCGGGGGGATAACACCGGGGAGCTGTTTTTT; CDR3: CASSRGDNTGELFF
V: TRBV7-9; J: TRBJ2-5; size: .; D: .; DNA: TGTGCCAGCAGCTTAGTCCAGGGGGGACAAGAGACCCAGTACTTC; CDR3: CASSLVQGGQETQYF
V: TRBV2; J: TRBJ1-1; size: .; D: .; DNA: TGTGCCAGCAGTGAGGGGGGGGCCGGGGCTTTCTTT; CDR3: CASSEGGAGAFF
V: TRBV19; J: TRBJ2-7; size: .; D: TRBD2; DNA: TGTGCCAGTAGCGGAGTTACTAGCGGGAGCGTAGAGCAGTACTTC; CDR3: CASSGVTSGSVEQYF
V: TRBV4-1; J: TRBJ2-3; size: .; D: .; DNA: TGCGCCAGCAGCCAAGGACAGCGCACAGATACGCAGTATTTT; CDR3: CASSQGQRTDTQYF
V: TRBV11-3; J: TRBJ2-1; size: once; D: .; DNA: TGTGCCAGCAGCTTAACACACAATGAGCAGTTCTTC; CDR3: CASSLTHNEQFF
V: TRBV5-1; J: TRBJ2-5; size: .; D: TRBD2; DNA: TGCGCCAGCAGCTCCGCGGGGGACTACCAAGAGACCCAGTACTTC; CDR3: CASSSAGDYQETQYF
V: TRBV5-1; J: TRBJ2-1; size: .; D: TRBD2; DNA: TGCGCCAGCAGCGGGTTTGGTAGCGGGGGGAACAATGAGCAGTTCTTC; CDR3: CASSGFGSGGNNEQFF
V: TRBV27; J: TRBJ2-1; size: .; D: TRBD2; DNA: TGTGCCAGCAGTCCCGGGACTACTATAAATGAGCAGTTCTTC; CDR3: CASSPGTTINEQFF
V: TRBV6-1; J: TRBJ1-6; size: once; D: .; DNA: TGTGCCAGCATAAGGGGGGGGCCCGATTCACCCCTCCACTTT; CDR3: CASIRGGPDSPLHF
V: TRBV19; J: TRBJ2-7; size: .; D: TRBD2; DNA: TGTGCCACCGCTCGGGGGGTTCCCTCCTACGAGCAGTACTTC; CDR3: CATARGVPSYEQYF
V: TRBV28; J: TRBJ2-3; size: .; D: TRBD2; DNA: TGTGCCAGCAGTTTAGATCTAGCGGGAGTAGCAGATACGCAGTATTTT; CDR3: CASSLDLAGVADTQYF
V: TRBV7-2; J: TRBJ2-3; size: .; D: .; DNA: TGTGCCAGCGGGACTTACACAGATACGCAGTATTTT; CDR3: CASGTYTDTQYF
V: TRBV6-4; J: TRBJ2-3; size: .; D: .; DNA: TGTGCCAGCAGTGACTTCGGCCTAGCCGGAGATACGCAGTATTTT; CDR3: CASSDFGLAGDTQYF
V: TRBV14; J: TRBJ2-7; size: once; D: .; DNA: TGTGCCAGCAGCCACCAAGGTGGGGGGGCTTACGAGCAGTACTTC; CDR3: CASSHQGGGAYEQYF
V: TRBV28; J: TRBJ1-1; size: .; D: .; DNA: TGTGCCAGCAGCCCCCCGGGGGTGACCAAAGCTTTCTTT; CDR3: CASSPPGVTKAFF
V: TRBV7-9; J: TRBJ1-1; size: .; D: TRBD1; DNA: TGTGCCAGCAGCTTATCAGGGGGCACTGAAGCTTTCTTT; CDR3: CASSLSGGTEAFF
V: TRBV6-6; J: TRBJ2-7; size: .; D: .; DNA: TGTGCCAGCAGTTACCGGGCCGACAGCAACGAGCAGTACTTC; CDR3: CASSYRADSNEQYF
V: TRBV9; J: TRBJ2-1; size: .; D: TRBD2; DNA: TGTGCCAGCAGCGAGGCTAGCGGGGCCATTTCGAGCTCCTACAATGAGCAGTTCTTC; CDR3: CASSEASGAISSSYNEQFF
V: TRBV2; J: TRBJ2-5; size: .; D: .; DNA: TGTGCCAGTAGCCCTAGTCGGGAGTATGGTTTCACGGGAGAGACCCAGTACTTC; CDR3: CASSPSREYGFTGETQYF
V: TRBV11-2; J: TRBJ2-7; size: .; D: TRBD1; DNA: TGTGCCAGCAGCTTCGGGACAGCCTCCTACGAGCAGTACTTC; CDR3: CASSFGTASYEQYF
V: TRBV4-3; J: TRBJ2-2; size: .; D: TRBD2; DNA: TGCGCCAGCAGCCATCCCAATAGCGGGGGGGGCACCGGGGAGCTGTTTTTT; CDR3: CASSHPNSGGGTGELFF
V: TRBV18; J: TRBJ2-5; size: .; D: .; DNA: TGTGCCAGCTCACCAATGAGTGAACAAGAGACCCAGTACTTC; CDR3: CASSPMSEQETQYF
V: TRBV5-1; J: TRBJ2-4; size: .; D: TRBD1; DNA: TGCGCCAGCAGCCCGGGACAGGGCGTCAGGCCGTACTTC; CDR3: CASSPGQGVRPYF
V: TRBV9; J: TRBJ1-5; size: once; D: .; DNA: TGTGCCAGCAGCGCCTACCCGGGAGGACAGCCCCAGCATTTT; CDR3: CASSAYPGGQPQHF
V: TRBV29-1; J: TRBJ2-7; size: few; D: .; DNA: TGCAGCGGCGGGACAGCCTACGAGCAGTACTTC; CDR3: CSGGTAYEQYF
V: TRBV6-1; J: TRBJ1-5; size: once; D: .; DNA: TGTGCCAGCAGTGAAGGGTTTCAGGGCGGTCAGCCCCAGCATTTT; CDR3: CASSEGFQGGQPQHF
V: TRBV18; J: TRBJ2-3; size: .; D: TRBD2; DNA: TGTGCCAGCTCAAGGACTAGCGGCGAGATTGATACGCAGTATTTT; CDR3: CASSRTSGEIDTQYF
V: TRBV6-6; J: TRBJ1-5; size: .; D: TRBD1; DNA: TGTGCCAGCAGTTACCCCCAGGGGGGTCAGCCCCAGCATTTT; CDR3: CASSYPQGGQPQHF
V: TRBV5-6; J: TRBJ2-5; size: .; D: TRBD2; DNA: TGTGCCAGCAGCTCGGGATGGGGGACTATCCAAGAGACCCAGTACTTC; CDR3: CASSSGWGTIQETQYF
V: TRBV14; J: TRBJ1-1; size: .; D: .; DNA: TGTGCCAGCAGCCGACCAGGGGTATTGACTGAAGCTTTCTTT; CDR3: CASSRPGVLTEAFF
V: TRBV29-1; J: TRBJ2-7; size: .; D: TRBD2; DNA: TGCAGCGTTGAAGGGCTGACTAGCGGAGCCTCCTACGAGCAGTACTTC; CDR3: CSVEGLTSGASYEQYF
V: TRBV5-1; J: TRBJ2-7; size: once; D: TRBD2; DNA: TGCGCCAGCAGCCCCACCCCTAGCGGTTCCTACGAGCAGTACTTC; CDR3: CASSPTPSGSYEQYF
V: TRBV20-1; J: TRBJ1-3; size: .; D: .; DNA: TGCAGTGCTAGGCGGGGTGACACCATATATTTT; CDR3: CSARRGDTIYF
V: TRBV7-9; J: TRBJ1-2; size: .; D: TRBD1; DNA: TGTTCCAGCAGCCCCGGGGGTTTGTGGGACAGTAGAGATGGCTACACCTTC; CDR3: CSSSPGGLWDSRDGYTF
V: TRBV6-6; J: TRBJ1-1; size: .; D: .; DNA: TGTGCCGGCGGGGCACAAATGAACACTGAAGCTTTCTTT; CDR3: CAGGAQMNTEAFF
V: TRBV19; J: TRBJ1-2; size: .; D: .; DNA: TGTGCCAGTAGGGCGGGACGGGGAGTCTATGGCTACACCTTC; CDR3: CASRAGRGVYGYTF
V: TRBV19; J: TRBJ1-1; size: .; D: TRBD1; DNA: TGTGCCAGTAGTAACGGACAGGGAGGGTCGGCGGACACTGAAGCTTTCTTT; CDR3: CASSNGQGGSADTEAFF
V: TRBV19; J: TRBJ1-4; size: .; D: .; DNA: TGTGCCAGTAGGGAGGGTTCCAGGAATATGAATGAAAAACTGTTTTTT; CDR3: CASREGSRNMNEKLFF
V: TRBV19; J: TRBJ2-7; size: .; D: TRBD1; DNA: TGTGCCAGTAGTTCCGGGACAGGGTACGAGCAGTACTTC; CDR3: CASSSGTGYEQYF
V: TRBV5-4; J: TRBJ1-1; size: few; D: .; DNA: TGTGCCAGCAGCCCAGACAGGTTTTTGAACACTGAAGCTTTCTTT; CDR3: CASSPDRFLNTEAFF
V: TRBV19; J: TRBJ2-3; size: .; D: TRBD2; DNA: TGTGCCAGCGGGCTAGCGGGACGAGATACGCAGTATTTT; CDR3: CASGLAGRDTQYF
V: TRBV6-1; J: TRBJ2-1; size: .; D: .; DNA: TGTGCCAGCAGTATGACAGGCTCCTACAATGAGCAGTTCTTC; CDR3: CASSMTGSYNEQFF
V: TRBV7-9; J: TRBJ2-2; size: .; D: TRBD1; DNA: TGTGCCAGCAGCTTAGTTCCCGAGTTACCGGGACAGGGGACCGGGGAGCTGTTTTTT; CDR3: CASSLVPELPGQGTGELFF
V: TRBV6-5; J: TRBJ2-1; size: .; D: TRBD1; DNA: TGTGCCAGCAGCTGGACGGGACAGCCTACTAATGAGCAGTTCTTC; CDR3: CASSWTGQPTNEQFF
V: TRBV2; J: TRBJ2-7; size: few; D: TRBD2; DNA: TGTGCCAGCAGTGACCCCCGGCTAGCGGGAGGCGTCGAGCAGTACTTC; CDR3: CASSDPRLAGGVEQYF
V: TRBV30; J: TRBJ2-7; size: once; D: TRBD2; DNA: TGTGCCTGGAATATAGCGGGGGCCTACGAGCAGTACTTC; CDR3: CAWNIAGAYEQYF
V: TRBV29-1; J: TRBJ1-1; size: once; D: .; DNA: TGCAGCGGAGCCCAGACGGCAGGGACTGAAGCTTTCTTT; CDR3: CSGAQTAGTEAFF